The next 27 T cell receptor beta chains were all read from a single sample in a study of CD8+CD57+ T cells in acquired aplastic anemia. Sequenced patients had shown CD8+CD57+ cell expansion by flow cytometry. Genomic DNA constituted the template upon which TCR beta VDJ and CDR3 profiling was performed. TCRdb itself ran the reads through MiXCR, one entry per CDR3 protein. The sample has hundreds of thousands of distinct CDR3 sequences; approximately 86% are singletons. The sample taken for sequencing was sorted CD4+, CD8+, or CD8+CD57+ T cells (not recorded which) from PBMCs. Every receptor here comes from a human donor with aplastic anemia.

This clonotype was recorded only once. Here the CDR3 omits its conserved ending phenylalanine or tryptophan, so a read error is the likely source. Because the CDR3's place on the DNA is in doubt, the DNA is left out and the CDR3 is given as listed by TCRdb. The gene calls are TRBV19 and TRBJ2-1; TRBD1 was called by the table and not checked on the DNA. CDR1 and CDR2 (germline): LNHDA, SQIVND (reference sequence). The CDR3 is 15 residues long, counting both termini. CDR3 loop: CATIPGQGANEQFFC.

This clonotype has just a few counts. The V gene is TRBV9, the J gene TRBJ2-2; D possibly corresponds to TRBD2 (6 bases). The V end was cut by 0 bases, the J end by 1 base, with 16 bases between. The CDR3 length is 18 residues. CDR1 is SGDLS and CDR2 is YYNGEE in the germline V gene. DNA for the CDR3: TGTGCCAGCAGCGTAGAGGACTATCCCCTGGTGAACACCGGGGAGCTGTTTTTT. Its translation: CASSVEDYPLVNTGELFF.

CDR3 region: CASSPGTSNEQYV. CDR3 nucleotide sequence: TGTGCTAGCAGCCCCGGGACTAGTAATGAGCAGTACGTC. V is TRBV7-3 and J is TRBJ2-7; 8 bases match TRBD2. The germline gives CDR1 SGHTA, CDR2 FQGTGA. This CDR3 is built from 13 residues.

The CDR3, as DNA: TGTGCCAGCAGCGTAGCGGGAGACAATGAGCAGTTCTTC. As protein: CASSVAGDNEQFF. The chain couples TRBV9 to TRBJ2-1; D is perhaps TRBD2 (6 bases). V dropped 0 bases and J dropped 5 bases, with 6 bases sitting between them. The CDR3 has 13 residues. Germline CDR1 and CDR2: SGDLS and YYNGEE.

As concerns this clonotype: A read error is likely, as this CDR3 ends without the conserved phenylalanine or tryptophan. The DNA is left out, because the CDR3 cannot be placed on it with certainty; the CDR3 is given as TCRdb lists it. The chain employs TRBV2 and TRBJ2-7; the table names TRBD1, a call not compared with the DNA. With termini counted, the CDR3 has 14 amino acids. In germline, CDR1 is SNHLY, CDR2 FYNNEI. CDR3: CASGVGGFDTQHFG.

Comments on this clonotype: This likely comes from a read error, as the CDR3 has no conserved phenylalanine or tryptophan at its end. The DNA is omitted, as the CDR3 cannot be located on it reliably, and the CDR3 follows TCRdb's listing. The chain links TRBV2 to TRBJ2-5; the table's D call, TRBD1, has no DNA check behind it. The CDR3 length equals 15 residues, ends included. Per germline, CDR1 SNHLY and CDR2 FYNNEI. CDR3 sequence: CASGDGGADTQTLYS.

In the case of this clonotype: One junction end does not reproduce the germline sequence, and a read error may be involved. This chain links TRBV15 with TRBJ2-3; no definite D call. The germline CDR1 and CDR2 sequences are LNHNV and YYDKDF (reference sequence). The length of the CDR3 is 13 residues. DNA of the CDR3: TGTGCCACCAGTCACAAGGGCACAGACGAGCAGTACTTT. As protein: CATSHKGTDEQYF.

The chain uses TRBV5-5 and TRBJ2-7; no firm D call. This CDR3 comprises 15 residues. Deletions cut 3 bases from V and 3 bases from J, with 16 bases between. CDR1 and CDR2 from the germline V gene are SGHKS and YYEKEE (reference sequence). The CDR3 reads CASSWGGALLYEQYF. As DNA, the CDR3 is TGTGCCAGCAGCTGGGGTGGAGCCCTACTCTACGAGCAGTACTTC. Variable domain in full (rest from reference TRBV5-5 and TRBJ2-7): DAGVTQSPTHLIKTRGQQVTLRCSPISGHKSVSWYQQVLGQGPQFIFQYYEKEERGRGNFPDRFSARQFPNYSSELNVNALLLGDSALYLCASSWGGALLYEQYFGPGTRLTVT.

The chain has TRBV5-1 and TRBJ2-5, with D hard to call. V lost 4 bases and J lost 4, with 17 bases in between. Germline V CDR1 and CDR2: SGHRS, YFSETQ. The CDR3 sequence is 15 residues long. DNA for the CDR3: TGCGCCAGCAGCGATCACAGCATCAACACAGAGACCCAGTACTTC. Protein product: CASSDHSINTETQYF.

The chain uses TRBV5-5 and TRBJ1-4, with unresolved D. Deletions cut 1 base from V and 6 bases from J, with 7 bases between. The CDR3 loop spans 13 amino acids. CDR1 and CDR2 from the germline V gene are SGHKS and YYEKEE (reference sequence). The CDR3 sequence: CASSLTSDEKLFF. The DNA of the CDR3 is TGTGCCAGCAGCTTGACTAGCGATGAAAAACTGTTTTTT.

In the case of this clonotype: Because it lacks the conserved phenylalanine or tryptophan at the end, this CDR3 is likely a read error. The limits of the CDR3 on the DNA are not certain, so only TCRdb's listed CDR3 is given. The genes are TRBV7-2 and TRBJ2-3; the table assigns TRBD2, which was not confirmed against the DNA. Germline V gives CDR1 SGHTA, CDR2 FQGNSA. Termini included, the CDR3 measures 13 amino acids. CDR3 region: CASSPGGPATVRS.

The genes are TRBV20-1 and TRBJ2-1; no definite D call. This CDR3 region has 14 residues. Germline CDR1 and CDR2: DFQATT and SNEGSKA (reference sequence). Trimming stripped 3 bases from V and 3 bases from J, with 12 bases between. The CDR3: CSARTGRDYNEQFF. Written as DNA, the CDR3 is TGCAGTGCTAGGACGGGCAGAGACTACAATGAGCAGTTCTTC.

In the case of this clonotype: Germline and junction disagree at one end, which may indicate a read error. The CDR3 coding sequence is TGTGCCAGCAGCGGGTGGAGGACAGATAACACCGAGGACTTC. Translation: CASSGWRTDNTEDF. This chain connects TRBV9 to TRBJ2-5; possibly TRBD1 for D (6 bases). Germline V gene lookup returns CDR1 SGDLS and CDR2 YYNGEE. CDR3 length: 14 amino acids.

The gene calls are TRBV5-5 and TRBJ2-7; maybe TRBD1 (6 bases). Trimming removed 4 bases at V and 4 bases at J, with 18 bases between. Looked up from germline, CDR1 is SGHKS and CDR2 is YYEKEE (reference sequence). CDR3 length equals 15 residues. The CDR3 DNA is TGTGCCAGCAGCGTTTCCCAACAGGGACATTACGAGCAGTACTTC. This translates into CASSVSQQGHYEQYF.

For this clonotype: The junction and the germline gene differ at one end; a read error may be behind it. The genes are TRBV7-6 and TRBJ2-3; 11 positions match TRBD1. CDR3 length equals 14 residues. Germline V gene lookup returns CDR1 SGHVS and CDR2 FNYEAQ. The CDR3 region has the DNA TGTGCCAGCAGCTCGGACAGGGGGCATGCACCCCACCATTTT. Protein sequence: CASSSDRGHAPHHF.

This chain connects TRBV7-8 to TRBJ2-3; a weak D match, TRBD2 (6 bases). The V and J ends lost 2 bases and 6 bases respectively, with 12 bases between them. The CDR3 is made up of 14 amino acids. Germline V gene data show CDR1 as SGHVS and CDR2 as FQNEAQ. The chain's CDR3 is CASSLPGDRDTQYF. CDR3 in DNA: TGTGCCAGCAGCTTACCGGGAGACCGCGATACGCAGTATTTT.

With regard to this clonotype: The junction departs from the called germline gene at one end, perhaps through a read error. This chain joins TRBV2 and TRBJ2-3; 8 nucleotides align to TRBD1. CDR3 size: 13 residues. Germline CDR1 SNHLY, CDR2 FYNNEI. The DNA of the CDR3 is TGTGCCAGCAGGGACGGTGGGACAGGTACGCAGTATTTT. It translates to CASRDGGTGTQYF.

The J gene is TRBJ2-1, the V gene TRBV7-6; tentatively, D is TRBD2 (6 bases). Trimming cost V 6 bases and J 8 bases, with 14 bases left between them. This CDR3 spans 13 amino acids. Germline assignment: CDR1 SGHVS and CDR2 FNYEAQ. The CDR3: CASRGGGIDEQFF. Here the CDR3 DNA reads TGTGCCAGCAGAGGTGGGGGGATAGATGAGCAGTTCTTC.

This sequence joins TRBV2 and TRBJ1-6; no definite D call. V was shortened by 1 base and J by 13 bases, with 8 bases between the two germline ends. The length of the CDR3 is 12 residues. Per germline, CDR1 SNHLY and CDR2 FYNNEI. The CDR3 DNA sequence: TGTGCCAGCAGTGAAGGGCGTTATCCCCTCCACTTT. Its protein is CASSEGRYPLHF.

The count of this clonotype is one. The DNA for the CDR3 is TGCAGTGCTAGAGCGGTGACCGCTGAAGCTTTCTTT. Translation: CSARAVTAEAFF. J is TRBJ1-1 and V is TRBV20-1; D call uncertain. V lost 1 base, J lost 6 bases, and 9 bases lay in between. Per the germline V gene, CDR1 is DFQATT and CDR2 is SNEGSKA (reference sequence). The CDR3 has 12 residues.

The gene calls are TRBV7-3 and TRBJ2-1; D gene uncertain. Trimming took 2 bases from V and 11 from J, leaving 19 bases between them. The germline gives CDR1 SGHTA, CDR2 FQGTGA. The CDR3 sequence is 15 residues long. CDR3 amino acids: CASSLSADAGGQQFF. The CDR3 region has the DNA TGTGCCAGCAGCTTATCAGCCGACGCCGGTGGACAGCAGTTCTTC.

This chain uses TRBV5-6 with TRBJ2-7; a possible D gene is TRBD2 (5 bases). The CDR3 sequence is 14 residues long. Per the germline V gene, CDR1 is SGHDT and CDR2 is YYEEEE. V was clipped by 0 bases and J by 4 bases, with 11 bases between them. CDR3 loop: CASSLAGVRYEQYF. In nucleotides, the CDR3 is TGTGCCAGCAGCTTGGCCGGGGTCCGGTACGAGCAGTACTTC.

J is TRBJ1-2 and V is TRBV11-3; D unclear. The CDR3 totals 15 residues. The V end was cut by 0 bases, the J end by 7 bases, with 15 bases between. Looked up from germline, CDR1 is SGHNT and CDR2 is YENEEA. CDR3 residues: CASSLDPGFISGYTF. CDR3 DNA: TGTGCCAGCAGCTTAGATCCAGGCTTTATCAGTGGCTACACCTTC.

This sequence joins TRBV19 and TRBJ2-3; TRBD2 agrees at 7 bases. This CDR3 contains 14 residues. CDR1 is LNHDA and CDR2 is SQIVND in the germline V gene (reference sequence). The J segment lost 13 bases and the V segment lost 5 bases, leaving 15 bases of the junction unmatched. As DNA, the CDR3 is TGTGCCAGTAGTTTAGCTAGCGGAGCCTACACTGAGTATTTT. Amino acid sequence: CASSLASGAYTEYF.

The chain recombines TRBV7-9 with TRBJ2-1; weak D call: TRBD2 (6 bases). The CDR3 covers 16 residues. Germline V gene data show CDR1 as SEHNR and CDR2 as FQNEAQ (reference sequence). Trimming shortened V by 4 bases and J by 12 bases, and 25 bases separated the two germline ends. The CDR3 sequence: CASSCDVAADLQGQFF. In DNA form, the CDR3 reads TGTGCCAGCAGCTGTGACGTAGCGGCTGACCTACAAGGGCAGTTCTTC.

As concerns this clonotype: Compared with germline, one end of the junction differs, possibly owing to a read error. This rearrangement joins TRBV7-8 to TRBJ2-5; TRBD1 matches at 7 bases. The CDR3 consists of 14 residues. The germline CDR1 and CDR2 sequences are SGHVS and FQNEAQ. The CDR3 spells CASSFDPDGTAHSF. The CDR3 nucleotides are TGTGCCAGCAGCTTTGATCCAGACGGGACAGCGCATTCCTTT.

The chain recombines TRBV7-9 with TRBJ1-1; a possible D gene is TRBD1 (5 bases). Trimming left V 1 base short and J 14 bases short, with 23 bases between. The CDR3 runs to 15 residues. CDR1 is SEHNR and CDR2 is FQNEAQ in the germline V gene (reference sequence). CDR3 amino acids: CASSLERSGGTDEFF. The CDR3 DNA sequence: TGTGCCAGCAGCTTAGAAAGAAGCGGGGGGACCGATGAGTTCTTT. The entire variable domain, with the rest obtained from reference TRBV7-9 and TRBJ1-1, is as follows: DTGVSQNPRHKITKRGQNVTFRCDPISEHNRLYWYRQTLGQGPEFLTYFQNEAQLEKSRLLSDRFSAERPKGSFSTLEIQRTEQGDSAMYLCASSLERSGGTDEFFGQGTRLTVV.